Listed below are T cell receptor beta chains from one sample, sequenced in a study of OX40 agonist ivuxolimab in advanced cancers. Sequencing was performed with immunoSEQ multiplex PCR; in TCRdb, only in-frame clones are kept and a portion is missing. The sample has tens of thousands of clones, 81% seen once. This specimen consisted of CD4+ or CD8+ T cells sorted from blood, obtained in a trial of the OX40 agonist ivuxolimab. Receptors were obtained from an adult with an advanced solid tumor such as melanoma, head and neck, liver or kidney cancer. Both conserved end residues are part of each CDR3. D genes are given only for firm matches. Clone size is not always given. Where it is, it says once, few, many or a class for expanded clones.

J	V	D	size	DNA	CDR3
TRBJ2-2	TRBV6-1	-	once	TGTGCCATCTTACAGAGCCCGGGGGCGCCCGGGGAGCTGTTTTTT	CAILQSPGAPGELFF
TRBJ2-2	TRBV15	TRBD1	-	TGTGCCACCAGCAGAGGGAGAGGACAGGGATCCGGGGAGCTGTTTTTT	CATSRGRGQGSGELFF
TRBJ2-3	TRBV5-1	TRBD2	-	TGCGCCAGCAGCTTGGGACTAGCGGGAAGCACAGATACGCAGTATTTT	CASSLGLAGSTDTQYF
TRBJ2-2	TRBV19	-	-	TGTGCCAGTAGTTGGAGGGTCGGGGAGCTGTTTTTT	CASSWRVGELFF
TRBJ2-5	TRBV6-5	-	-	TGTGCCATCGGTAGGGCAGAGACCCAGTACTTC	CAIGRAETQYF
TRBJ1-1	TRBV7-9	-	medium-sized	TGTGCCAGCAGCTACCAGGGTGGGAACACTGAAGCTTTCTTT	CASSYQGGNTEAFF
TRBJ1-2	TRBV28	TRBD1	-	TGTGCCAGCAGTCCAGCCCTACTCCTCGGGACAGGGGGCTACACCTTC	CASSPALLLGTGGYTF
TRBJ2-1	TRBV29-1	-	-	TGCAGCGTTGAAGGAGCGCGACCGGTAGATGAGCAGTTCTTC	CSVEGARPVDEQFF
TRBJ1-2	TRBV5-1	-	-	TGCGCCAGCAGCTTCGGGGGTACCGAGGGCTACACCTTC	CASSFGGTEGYTF
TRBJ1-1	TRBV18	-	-	TGTGCCAGCTCATCTGGGGGGGGCAGGATGGCTGAAGCTTTCTTT	CASSSGGGRMAEAFF
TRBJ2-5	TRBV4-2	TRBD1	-	TGTGCCAGCAGATGGGACAGGGACATGCAAGAGACCCAGTACTTC	CASRWDRDMQETQYF
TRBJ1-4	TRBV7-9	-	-	TGTGCCAGCAGCCTCGGGGCGAGTAATGAAAAACTGTTTTTT	CASSLGASNEKLFF
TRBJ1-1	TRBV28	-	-	TGTGCCAGCAGTTTTGCAGGAAGGCCTGAAGCTTTCTTT	CASSFAGRPEAFF
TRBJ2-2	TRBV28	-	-	TGTGCCAGCAGTTGGGCTACCGGGGAGCTGTTTTTT	CASSWATGELFF
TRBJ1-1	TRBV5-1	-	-	TGCGCCAGCAGCTCCGACGGCCACACTGAAGCTTTCTTT	CASSSDGHTEAFF
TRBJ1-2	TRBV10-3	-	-	TGTGCCATCAGTGAGGAGGGTTATGGCTACACCTTC	CAISEEGYGYTF
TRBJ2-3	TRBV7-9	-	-	TGTGCCAGCAGCGAGAGACTAGGGGAAGATACGCAGTATTTT	CASSERLGEDTQYF
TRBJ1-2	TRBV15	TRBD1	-	TGTGCCACCAGCAGAGTTAAGAGACAGGGTCACTATGGCTACACCTTC	CATSRVKRQGHYGYTF
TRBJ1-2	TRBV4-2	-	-	TGTGCCAGCAGCTCCGCACGTGGCTATGGCTACACCTTC	CASSSARGYGYTF
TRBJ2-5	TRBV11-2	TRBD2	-	TGTGCCAGCAGCTCCAGACTAGCGGGGATGAGGGAGACCCAGTACTTC	CASSSRLAGMRETQYF
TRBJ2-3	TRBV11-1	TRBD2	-	TGTGCCAGCAGCCCTCGGACTAGCGGGGTCCGGGATACGCAGTATTTT	CASSPRTSGVRDTQYF
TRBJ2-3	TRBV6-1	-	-	TGTGCCAGCCACGTAGGACCCTCCTTGCTCGGTACGCAGTATTTT	CASHVGPSLLGTQYF
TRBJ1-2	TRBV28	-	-	TGTGCCAGCAGTCCTACGGCTAGTTACAGGGTCTTTGGCTACACCTTC	CASSPTASYRVFGYTF
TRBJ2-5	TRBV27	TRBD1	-	TGTGCCAGCAGTTTCGGACAGGGACTGTGGGAGACCCAGTACTTC	CASSFGQGLWETQYF
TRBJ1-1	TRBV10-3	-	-	TGTGCCACCTCCCGGGACACCAACACTGAAGCTTTCTTT	CATSRDTNTEAFF
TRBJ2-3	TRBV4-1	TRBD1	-	TGCGCCAGCAGCCAACCCCGGGACAGATGGGATACGCAGTATTTT	CASSQPRDRWDTQYF
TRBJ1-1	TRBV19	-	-	TGTGCCAGTAGTATGGGGGCTTTGCTGATGAACACTGAAGCTTTCTTT	CASSMGALLMNTEAFF
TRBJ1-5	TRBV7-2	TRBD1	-	TGTGCCAGCAACTTGGACAGGTTTCAGCCCCAGCATTTT	CASNLDRFQPQHF
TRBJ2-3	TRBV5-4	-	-	TGTGCCAGCAGCTTGTCGAATGGGGGCGGCCCTTTTTCAGATACGCAGTATTTT	CASSLSNGGGPFSDTQYF
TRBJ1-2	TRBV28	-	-	TGTGCCAGCAGTTTACAGGGGTATGGCTACACCTTC	CASSLQGYGYTF
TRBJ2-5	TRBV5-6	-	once	TGTGCCAGCAGCAAGCGGCTGTACCAAGAGACCCAGTACTTC	CASSKRLYQETQYF
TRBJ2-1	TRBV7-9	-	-	TGTGCCAGCAGCTTAGCGTGGCTCGAGCCTTTCTTC	CASSLAWLEPFF
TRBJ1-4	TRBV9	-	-	TGTGCCAGCAGCTCGGGGCTTGGGTTTAATGAAAAACTGTTTTTT	CASSSGLGFNEKLFF
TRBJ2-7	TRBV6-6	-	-	TGTGCCAGCAGTTACGGGGGCAGGGACTACGAGCAGTACTTC	CASSYGGRDYEQYF
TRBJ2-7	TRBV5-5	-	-	TGTGCCAGCAGCTTGCGGGCCCCGTCGGACGAGCAGTACTTC	CASSLRAPSDEQYF
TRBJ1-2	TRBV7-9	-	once	TGTGCCAGCACCTACCTTCCCGACTATGGCTACACCTTC	CASTYLPDYGYTF
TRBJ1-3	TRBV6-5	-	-	TGTGCCAGCAGAACAGGAAACACCATATATTTT	CASRTGNTIYF
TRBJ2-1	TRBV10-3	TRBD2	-	TGTGCCATCAGTGAGGGGAACATAGCGGGGGGGCCCAATGAGCAGTTCTTC	CAISEGNIAGGPNEQFF
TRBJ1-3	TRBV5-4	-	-	TGTGCCAGCAGCCTAGGTGGGGTCTTAACCGGAAACACCATATATTTT	CASSLGGVLTGNTIYF
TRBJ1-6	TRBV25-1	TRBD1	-	TGTGCCAGCAGTGTGGGACAGGGAAATATCGGTTCACCCCTCCACTTT	CASSVGQGNIGSPLHF